This TCR beta chain is from a study of blood T cell repertoires in COVID-19. Looking at the study overall: Italy, Spain and the United States were the sources of the convalescent and acute COVID-19 samples.

V was clipped by 0 bases and J by 0 bases, with 9 bases between them. The V gene's germline CDR1 is LNHNV and CDR2 YYDKDF (reference sequence). The CDR3 length is 16 residues. Clones were sequenced by immunoSEQ multiplex PCR, and TCRdb holds only the in-frame ones, with some missing. The table includes 250,000 to 300,000 clones, around 84% detected once. The J gene is TRBJ2-1, the V gene TRBV15, with D maybe TRBD2 (6 bases). The clonotype was recovered from a man under 40 with acute COVID-19. The sequenced material came from PBMCs or T cells enriched from blood (not recorded which). CDR3 nucleotide sequence: TGTGCCACCAGCAGAGATGGCGGGAACTCCTACAATGAGCAGTTCTTC. Amino acids: CATSRDGGNSYNEQFF. The variable domain in full, with the rest retrieved from reference TRBV15 and TRBJ2-1, is DAMVIQNPRYQVTQFGKPVTLSCSQTLNHNVMYWYQQKSSQAPKLLFHYYDKDFNNEADTPDNFQSRRPNTSFCFLDIRSPGLGDTAMYLCATSRDGGNSYNEQFFGPGTRLTVL.